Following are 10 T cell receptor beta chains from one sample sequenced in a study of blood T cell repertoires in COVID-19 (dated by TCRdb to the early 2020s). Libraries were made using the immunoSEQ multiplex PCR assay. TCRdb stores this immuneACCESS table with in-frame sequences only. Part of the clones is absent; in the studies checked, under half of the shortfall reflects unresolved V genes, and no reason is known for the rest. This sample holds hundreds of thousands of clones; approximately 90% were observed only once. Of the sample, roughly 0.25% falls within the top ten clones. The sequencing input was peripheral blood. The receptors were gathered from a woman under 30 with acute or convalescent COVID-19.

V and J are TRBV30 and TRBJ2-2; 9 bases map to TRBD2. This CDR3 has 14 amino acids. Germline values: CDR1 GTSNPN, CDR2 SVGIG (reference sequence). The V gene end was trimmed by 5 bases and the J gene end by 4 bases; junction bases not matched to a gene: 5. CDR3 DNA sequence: TGTGCCTGGGCGGGGGGGGCGAGCACCGGGGAGCTGTTTTTT. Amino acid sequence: CAWAGGASTGELFF.

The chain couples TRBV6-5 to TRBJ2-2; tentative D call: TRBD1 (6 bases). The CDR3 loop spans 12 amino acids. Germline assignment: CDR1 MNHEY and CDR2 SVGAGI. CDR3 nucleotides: TGTGCGTACAGGGTTCCACCCGGGGAGCTGTTTTTT. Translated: CAYRVPPGELFF.

CDR3 region: CSVGGGRNGYTF. The CDR3, as DNA: TGCAGCGTTGGGGGGGGGCGAAATGGCTACACCTTC. The J gene is TRBJ1-2, the V gene TRBV29-1; D perhaps matches TRBD1 (6 bases). Germline V gene data show CDR1 as SQVTM and CDR2 as ANQGSEA. V lost 4 bases and J lost 6, with 12 bases in between. This CDR3 region has 12 residues.

For the CDR3, the DNA is TGTGCCAGAAGCTTGGACGCTGGGGGGGACACTGAAGCTTTCTTT. Protein product: CARSLDAGGDTEAFF. The J gene is TRBJ1-1, the V gene TRBV5-3, with a tentative D call TRBD1 (5 bases). TRBV5-3 is an open reading frame, and its role is uncertain. Trimming removed 0 bases from V and 3 bases from J, with 12 bases in between. The CDR3 spans 15 residues.

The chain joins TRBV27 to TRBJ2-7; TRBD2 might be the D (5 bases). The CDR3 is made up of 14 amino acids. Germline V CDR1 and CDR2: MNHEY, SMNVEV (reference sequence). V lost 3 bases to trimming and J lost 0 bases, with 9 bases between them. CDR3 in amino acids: CASSFNRDSYEQYF. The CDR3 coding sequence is TGTGCCAGCAGTTTTAACCGGGACTCCTACGAGCAGTACTTC.

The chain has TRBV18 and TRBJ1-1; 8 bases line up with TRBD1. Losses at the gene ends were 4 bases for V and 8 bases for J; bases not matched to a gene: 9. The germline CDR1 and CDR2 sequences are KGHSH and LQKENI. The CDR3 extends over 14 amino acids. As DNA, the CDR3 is TGTGCCAGCTCACAACAGGGGGGGAGTAAGGAAGCTTTCTTT. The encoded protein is CASSQQGGSKEAFF. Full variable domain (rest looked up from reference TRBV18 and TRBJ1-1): NAGVMQNPRHLVRRRGQEARLRCSPMKGHSHVYWYRQLPEEGLKFMVYLQKENIIDESGMPKERFSAEFPKEGPSILRIQQVVRGDSAAYFCASSQQGGSKEAFFGQGTRLTVV.

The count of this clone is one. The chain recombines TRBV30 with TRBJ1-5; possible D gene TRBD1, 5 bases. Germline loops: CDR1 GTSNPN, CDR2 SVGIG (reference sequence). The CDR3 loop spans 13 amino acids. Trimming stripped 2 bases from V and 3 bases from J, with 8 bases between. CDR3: CAWSRGNNQPQHF. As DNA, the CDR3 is TGTGCCTGGAGTCGGGGGAACAATCAGCCCCAGCATTTT.

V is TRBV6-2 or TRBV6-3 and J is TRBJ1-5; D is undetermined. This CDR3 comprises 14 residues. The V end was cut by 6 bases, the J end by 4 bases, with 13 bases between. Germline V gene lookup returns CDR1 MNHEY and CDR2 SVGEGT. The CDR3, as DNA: TGTGCCAGCAGCGCGGATAGGTTGAATCAGCCCCAGCATTTT. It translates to CASSADRLNQPQHF.

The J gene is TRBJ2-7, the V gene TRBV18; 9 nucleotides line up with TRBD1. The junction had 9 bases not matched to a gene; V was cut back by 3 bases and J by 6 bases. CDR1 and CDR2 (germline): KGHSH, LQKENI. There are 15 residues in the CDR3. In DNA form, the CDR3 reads TGTGCCAGCTCACCCGCGACAGGGGGGGGCGGCGAGCAGTACTTC. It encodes CASSPATGGGGEQYF.

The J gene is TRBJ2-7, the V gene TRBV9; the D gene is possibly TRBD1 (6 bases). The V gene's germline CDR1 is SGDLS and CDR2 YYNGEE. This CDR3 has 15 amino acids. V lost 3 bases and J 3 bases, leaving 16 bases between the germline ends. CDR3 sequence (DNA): TGTGCCAGCAGCGCGGCAACAGGGTCTGGCTACGAGCAGTACTTC. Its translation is CASSAATGSGYEQYF.